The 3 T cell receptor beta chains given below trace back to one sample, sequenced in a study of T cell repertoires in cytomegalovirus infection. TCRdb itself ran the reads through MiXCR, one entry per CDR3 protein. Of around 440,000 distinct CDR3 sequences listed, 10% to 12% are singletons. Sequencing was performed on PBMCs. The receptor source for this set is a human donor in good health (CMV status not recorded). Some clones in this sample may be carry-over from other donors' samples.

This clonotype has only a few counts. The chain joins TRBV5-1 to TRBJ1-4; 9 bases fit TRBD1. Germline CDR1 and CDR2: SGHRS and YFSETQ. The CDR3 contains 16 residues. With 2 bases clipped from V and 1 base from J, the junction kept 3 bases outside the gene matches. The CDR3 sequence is CASSLRQGGTNEKLFF. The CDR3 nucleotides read TGCGCCAGCAGCTTAAGACAGGGGGGAACTAATGAAAAACTGTTTTTT. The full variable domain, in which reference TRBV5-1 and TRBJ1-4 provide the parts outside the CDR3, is KAGVTQTPRYLIKTRGQQVTLSCSPISGHRSVSWYQQTPGQGLQFLFEYFSETQRNKGNFPGRFSGRQFSNSRSEMNVSTLELGDSALYLCASSLRQGGTNEKLFFGSGTQLSVL.

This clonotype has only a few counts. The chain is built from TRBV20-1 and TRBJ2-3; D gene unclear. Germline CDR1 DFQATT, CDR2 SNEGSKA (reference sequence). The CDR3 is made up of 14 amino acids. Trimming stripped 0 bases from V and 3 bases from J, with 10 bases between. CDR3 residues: CSARDRVGTDTQYF. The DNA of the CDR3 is TGCAGTGCTAGAGATAGAGTCGGTACAGATACGCAGTATTTT.

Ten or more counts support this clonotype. In nucleotides, the CDR3 is TGTGCCAGCAGCCTTGGCTTAACCTCCTACGAGCAGTACTTC. Its protein product is CASSLGLTSYEQYF. The J gene is TRBJ2-7, the V gene TRBV11-2; D ambiguous. V was shortened by 5 bases and J by 0 bases, with 11 bases between the two germline ends. This CDR3 contains 14 residues. CDR1 is SGHAT, CDR2 FQNNGV, per germline.